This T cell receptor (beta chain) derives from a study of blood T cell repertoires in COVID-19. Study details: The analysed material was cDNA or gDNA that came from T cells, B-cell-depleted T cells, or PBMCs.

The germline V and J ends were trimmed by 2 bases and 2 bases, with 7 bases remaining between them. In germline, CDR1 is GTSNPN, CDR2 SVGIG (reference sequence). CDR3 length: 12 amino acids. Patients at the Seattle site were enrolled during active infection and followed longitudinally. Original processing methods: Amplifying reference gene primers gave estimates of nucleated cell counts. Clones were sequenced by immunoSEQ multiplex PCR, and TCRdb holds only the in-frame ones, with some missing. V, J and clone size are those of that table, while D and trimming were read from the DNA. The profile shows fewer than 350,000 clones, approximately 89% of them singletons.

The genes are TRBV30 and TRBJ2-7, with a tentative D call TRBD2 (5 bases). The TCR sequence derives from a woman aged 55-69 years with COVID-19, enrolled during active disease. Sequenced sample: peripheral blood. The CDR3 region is CAWSMGAYEQYF. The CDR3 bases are TGTGCCTGGAGTATGGGAGCCTACGAGCAGTACTTC.